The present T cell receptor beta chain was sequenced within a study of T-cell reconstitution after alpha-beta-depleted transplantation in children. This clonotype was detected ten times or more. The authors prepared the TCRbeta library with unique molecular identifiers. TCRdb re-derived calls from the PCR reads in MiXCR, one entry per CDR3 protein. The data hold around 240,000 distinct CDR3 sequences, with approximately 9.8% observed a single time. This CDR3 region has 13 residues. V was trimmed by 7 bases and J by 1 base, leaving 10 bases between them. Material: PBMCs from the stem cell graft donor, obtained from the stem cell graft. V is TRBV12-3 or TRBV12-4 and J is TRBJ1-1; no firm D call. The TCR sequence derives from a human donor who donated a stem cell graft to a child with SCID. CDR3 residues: CASTPDGNTEAFF. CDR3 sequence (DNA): TGTGCCAGCACCCCGGACGGGAACACTGAAGCTTTCTTT.